This record looks at one T cell receptor (beta chain) sequence and its context. How the authors handled the data: Scientists estimated how many nucleated cells there were by amplifying reference gene primers. This table comes from immunoSEQ multiplex PCR, and its TCRdb copy is limited to in-frame clones, with some not included. That table is the source of V, J and clone size, and D and trimming were worked out from the DNA. The sample has under 55,000 clones, roughly 78% seen once. This specimen belongs to a study of blood T cell repertoires in COVID-19. Study in general: T cells, B-cell-depleted T cells, or PBMCs provided the cDNA or gDNA that served as material.

With 1 base removed from V and 0 bases from J, the gap between germline ends came to 9 bases. Germline V CDR1 and CDR2: SGHVS, FQNEAQ. The CDR3 contains 16 residues. The V and J genes are TRBV7-8 and TRBJ2-2; no reliable D call. The receptor's source is a man in his sixties or seventies with acute or convalescent COVID-19. The source material was peripheral blood. In DNA form, the CDR3 reads TGTGCCAGCAGCTTAGGCTACCCGGCGAACACCGGGGAGCTGTTTTTT. Residues: CASSLGYPANTGELFF.